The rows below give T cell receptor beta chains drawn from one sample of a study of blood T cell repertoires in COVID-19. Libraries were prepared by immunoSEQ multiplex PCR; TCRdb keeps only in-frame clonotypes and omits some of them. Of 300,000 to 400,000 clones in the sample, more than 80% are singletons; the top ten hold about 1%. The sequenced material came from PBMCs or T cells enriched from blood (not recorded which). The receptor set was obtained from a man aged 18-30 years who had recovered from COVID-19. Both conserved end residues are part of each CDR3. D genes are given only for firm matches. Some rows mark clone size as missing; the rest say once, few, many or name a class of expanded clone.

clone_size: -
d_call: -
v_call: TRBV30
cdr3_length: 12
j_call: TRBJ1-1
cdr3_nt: TGTGCCTCAATCAGGGGGAACACTGAAGCTTTCTTT
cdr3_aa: CASIRGNTEAFF

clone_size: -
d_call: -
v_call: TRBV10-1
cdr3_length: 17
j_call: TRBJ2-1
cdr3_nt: TGCGCCAGCAACAATATTCTAGCGTTGGACTCCTACAATGAGCAGTTCTTC
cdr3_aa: CASNNILALDSYNEQFF

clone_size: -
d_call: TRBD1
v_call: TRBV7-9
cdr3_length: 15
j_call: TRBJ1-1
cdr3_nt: TGTGCCAGCAACAGGGGACCTACCCTGGGTACTGAAGCTTTCTTT
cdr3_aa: CASNRGPTLGTEAFF

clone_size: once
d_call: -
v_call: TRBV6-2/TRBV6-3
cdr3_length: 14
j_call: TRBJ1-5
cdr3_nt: TGTGCCAGCAGACCTTCCGGGGTCAATCAGCCCCAGCATTTT
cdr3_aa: CASRPSGVNQPQHF

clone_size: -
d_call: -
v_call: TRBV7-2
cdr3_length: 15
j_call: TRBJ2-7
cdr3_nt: TGTGCCAGCAGCCCAGACAGGTTTAACTCCTACGAGCAGTACTTC
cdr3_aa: CASSPDRFNSYEQYF

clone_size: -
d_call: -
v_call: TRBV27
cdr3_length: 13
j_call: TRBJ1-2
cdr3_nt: TGTGCCAGCAGCCCGACACGCAACTATGGCTACACCTTC
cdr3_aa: CASSPTRNYGYTF

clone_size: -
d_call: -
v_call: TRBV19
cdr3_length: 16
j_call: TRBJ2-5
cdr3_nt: TGTGCCAGTACCACCGGAGGACGGAGCGGGCAAGAGACCCAGTACTTC
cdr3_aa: CASTTGGRSGQETQYF

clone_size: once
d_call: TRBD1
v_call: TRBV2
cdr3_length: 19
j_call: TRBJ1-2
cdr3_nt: TGTGCCAGCAGTGAAATGCGCGGCAGGGGGCCATCTTCTAACTATGGCTACACCTTC
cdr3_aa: CASSEMRGRGPSSNYGYTF

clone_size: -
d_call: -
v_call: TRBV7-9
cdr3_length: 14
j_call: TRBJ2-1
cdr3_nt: TGTGCCAGCAGCTTAGCGCCCCTGGCCGATGAGCAGTTCTTC
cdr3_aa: CASSLAPLADEQFF

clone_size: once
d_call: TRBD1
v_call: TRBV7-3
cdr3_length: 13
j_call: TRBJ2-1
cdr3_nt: TGTGCCAGCAGCCCAGGGGGCTACAATGAGCAGTTCTTC
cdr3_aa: CASSPGGYNEQFF

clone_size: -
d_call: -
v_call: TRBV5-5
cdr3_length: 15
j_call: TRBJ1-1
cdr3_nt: TGTGCCAGCAGCTTTAACAGTAATTTAAACACTGAAGCTTTCTTT
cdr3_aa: CASSFNSNLNTEAFF

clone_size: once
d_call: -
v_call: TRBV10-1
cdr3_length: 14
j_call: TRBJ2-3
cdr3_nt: TGCGCCAGCAGTGAAAGCGACAGCACAGATACGCAGTATTTT
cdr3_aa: CASSESDSTDTQYF

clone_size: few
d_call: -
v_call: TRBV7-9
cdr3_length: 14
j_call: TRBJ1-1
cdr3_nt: TGTGCCAGCAGCTTCTCTACAGAGGGTGATGAAGCTTTCTTT
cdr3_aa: CASSFSTEGDEAFF

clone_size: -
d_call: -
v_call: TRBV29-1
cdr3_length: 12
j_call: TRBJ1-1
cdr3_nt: TGCAGCGTTAGCCGGACAGTCACTGAAGCTTTCTTT
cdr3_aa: CSVSRTVTEAFF

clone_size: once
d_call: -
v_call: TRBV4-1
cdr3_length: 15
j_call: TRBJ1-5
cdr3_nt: TGCGCCAGCAGCCAAGATCCATCGGGGAATCAGCCCCAGCATTTT
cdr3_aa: CASSQDPSGNQPQHF

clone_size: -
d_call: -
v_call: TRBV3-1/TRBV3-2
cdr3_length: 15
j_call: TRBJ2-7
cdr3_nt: TGTGCCAGCAGCCAAGATCTCCCAGGGGACGACGAGCAGTACTTC
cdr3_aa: CASSQDLPGDDEQYF

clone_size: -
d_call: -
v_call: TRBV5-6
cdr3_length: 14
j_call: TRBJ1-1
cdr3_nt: TGTGCCAGCAGCCGACCTACAGGGCCCACTGAAGCTTTCTTT
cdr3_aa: CASSRPTGPTEAFF

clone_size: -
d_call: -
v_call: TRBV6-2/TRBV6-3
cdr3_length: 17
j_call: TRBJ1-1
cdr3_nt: TGTGCCAGCAGCCACACCGGGACAACACTCATGAACACTGAAGCTTTCTTT
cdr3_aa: CASSHTGTTLMNTEAFF

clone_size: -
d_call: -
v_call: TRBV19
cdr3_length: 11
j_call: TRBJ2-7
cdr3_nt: TGTGCCAGTAGTTCCCTCGGGGAGCAGTACTTC
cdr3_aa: CASSSLGEQYF

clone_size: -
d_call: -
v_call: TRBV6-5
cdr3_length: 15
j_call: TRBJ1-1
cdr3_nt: TGTGCCAGCAGTTACTCGACTCAGGGTAGCACTGAAGCTTTCTTT
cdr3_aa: CASSYSTQGSTEAFF

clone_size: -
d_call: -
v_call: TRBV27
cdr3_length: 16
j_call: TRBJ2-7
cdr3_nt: TGTGCCAGCAGTTGGTCCGGTAGACCTAGTATGCACGAGCAGTACTTC
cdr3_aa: CASSWSGRPSMHEQYF

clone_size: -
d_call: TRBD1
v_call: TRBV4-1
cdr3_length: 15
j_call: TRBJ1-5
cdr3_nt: TGCGCCAGCAGCCAAGTAGGGACAGGGAGTATGTCCCAGCATTTT
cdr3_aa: CASSQVGTGSMSQHF

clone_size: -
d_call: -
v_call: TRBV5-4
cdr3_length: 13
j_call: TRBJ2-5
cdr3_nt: TGTGCCAGCAGCAAAAGCGACCAAGAGACCCAGTACTTC
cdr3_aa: CASSKSDQETQYF